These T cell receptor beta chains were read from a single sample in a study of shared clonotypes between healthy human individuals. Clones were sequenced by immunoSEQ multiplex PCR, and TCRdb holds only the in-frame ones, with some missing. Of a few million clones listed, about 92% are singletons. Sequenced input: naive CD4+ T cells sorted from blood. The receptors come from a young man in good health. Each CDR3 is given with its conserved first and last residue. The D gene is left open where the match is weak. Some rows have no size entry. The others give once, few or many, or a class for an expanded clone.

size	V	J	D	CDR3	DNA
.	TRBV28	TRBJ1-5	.	CASSLRQLSNQPQHF	TGTGCCAGCAGTTTGCGACAGCTTAGCAATCAGCCCCAGCATTTT
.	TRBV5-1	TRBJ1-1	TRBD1	CASSGDRARAEAFF	TGCGCCAGCAGCGGGGACAGGGCCCGGGCTGAAGCTTTCTTT
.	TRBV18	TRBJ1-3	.	CASSPPGESGNTIYF	TGTGCCAGCTCACCTCCAGGGGAATCTGGAAACACCATATATTTT
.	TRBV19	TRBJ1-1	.	CASSPPLAMNTEAFF	TGTGCCAGTAGTCCCCCCCTGGCTATGAACACTGAAGCTTTCTTT
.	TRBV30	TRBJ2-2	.	CASGHLNTGELFF	TGTGCCTCGGGACACTTGAACACCGGGGAGCTGTTTTTT
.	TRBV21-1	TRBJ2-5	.	CASSKGGSGVEETQYF	TGTGCCAGCAGCAAAGGCGGTAGCGGGGTCGAAGAGACCCAGTACTTC
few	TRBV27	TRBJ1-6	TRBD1	CASRSAGTEGITYNSPLHF	TGTGCCAGCAGATCAGCTGGGACAGAGGGAATCACCTATAATTCACCCCTCCACTTT
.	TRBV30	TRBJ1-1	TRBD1	CAWRDRGDTEAFF	TGTGCCTGGAGAGACAGGGGGGACACTGAAGCTTTCTTT
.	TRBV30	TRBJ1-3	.	CAWSDGTSGNTIYF	TGTGCCTGGAGTGATGGGACCTCTGGAAACACCATATATTTT
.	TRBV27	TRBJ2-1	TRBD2	CASSGLAGGPGEQFF	TGTGCCAGCAGTGGCCTAGCGGGAGGGCCGGGTGAGCAGTTCTTC
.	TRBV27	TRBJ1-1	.	CASIARSTRLPNTEAFF	TGTGCCAGCATCGCCCGGTCCACCAGGTTACCTAACACTGAAGCTTTCTTT
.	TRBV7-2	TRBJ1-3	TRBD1	CASSSRDRTGNTIYF	TGTGCCAGCAGTAGCCGGGACAGGACTGGAAACACCATATATTTT
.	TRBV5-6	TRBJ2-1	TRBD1	CASSLVGTGTYNEQFF	TGTGCCAGCAGCTTGGTTGGGACAGGGACCTACAATGAGCAGTTCTTC
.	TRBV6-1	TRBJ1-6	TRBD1	CASSEVGTGDSPLHF	TGTGCCAGCAGTGAAGTTGGGACAGGGGATTCACCCCTCCACTTT
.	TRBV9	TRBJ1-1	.	CASSVESWGEAFF	TGTGCCAGCAGCGTAGAGTCCTGGGGGGAGGCTTTCTTT
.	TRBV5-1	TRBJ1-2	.	CASSSAANYGYTF	TGCGCCAGCAGCAGCGCAGCTAACTATGGCTACACCTTC
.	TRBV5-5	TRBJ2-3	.	CASSLAGIGTDTQYF	TGTGCCAGCAGCTTGGCGGGAATCGGCACAGATACGCAGTATTTT
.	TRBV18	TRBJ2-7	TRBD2	CASSPSSLAGGAYEQYF	TGTGCCAGCTCACCGAGTTCGTTAGCGGGGGGGGCCTACGAGCAGTACTTC
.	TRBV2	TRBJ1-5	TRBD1	CASREQGNSNQPQHF	TGTGCCAGCAGGGAACAGGGGAATAGCAATCAGCCCCAGCATTTT
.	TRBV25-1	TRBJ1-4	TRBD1	CASSEAGGQREKLFF	TGTGCCAGCAGTGAGGCCGGGGGACAGCGAGAAAAACTGTTTTTT
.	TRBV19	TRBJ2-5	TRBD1	CASSSWTGGVGETQYF	TGTGCCAGTAGTAGTTGGACAGGGGGCGTGGGAGAGACCCAGTACTTC
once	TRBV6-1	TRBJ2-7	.	CASSIRDGPSYEQYF	TGTGCCAGCAGTATCCGGGACGGTCCCTCCTACGAGCAGTACTTC